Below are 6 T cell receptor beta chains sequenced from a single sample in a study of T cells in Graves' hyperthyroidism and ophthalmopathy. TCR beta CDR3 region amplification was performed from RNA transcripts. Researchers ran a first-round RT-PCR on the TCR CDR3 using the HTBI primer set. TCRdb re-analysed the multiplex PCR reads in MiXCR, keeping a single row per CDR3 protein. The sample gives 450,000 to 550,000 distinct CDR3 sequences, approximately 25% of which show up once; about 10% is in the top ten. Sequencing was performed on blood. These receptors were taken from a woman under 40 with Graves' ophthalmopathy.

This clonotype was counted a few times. Here the CDR3 DNA reads TGTGCCAGTAGTCCGACAGGGTGGAACACTGAAGCTTTCTTT. Its protein is CASSPTGWNTEAFF. This chain links TRBV19 with TRBJ1-1; the match to TRBD1 covers 7 bases. V lost 5 bases and J lost 1; bases outside the gene matches: 4. Germline assignment: CDR1 LNHDA and CDR2 SQIVND (reference sequence). This CDR3 comprises 14 residues.

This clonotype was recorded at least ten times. The CDR3 loop reads CASRAGLAGYYEQYF. The CDR3 DNA reads TGTGCCAGCAGGGCTGGACTAGCGGGCTACTACGAGCAGTACTTC. The rearrangement links TRBV12-3 or TRBV12-4 to TRBJ2-7; 11 bases are shared with TRBD2. With 6 bases clipped from V and 3 bases from J, the junction kept 7 bases outside the gene matches. This CDR3 contains 15 residues.

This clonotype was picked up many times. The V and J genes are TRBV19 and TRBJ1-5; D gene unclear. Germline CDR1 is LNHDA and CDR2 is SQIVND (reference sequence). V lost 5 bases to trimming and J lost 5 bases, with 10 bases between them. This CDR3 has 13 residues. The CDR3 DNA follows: TGTGCCAGTAGTCAGAGACCGGATCAGCCCCAGCATTTT. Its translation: CASSQRPDQPQHF.

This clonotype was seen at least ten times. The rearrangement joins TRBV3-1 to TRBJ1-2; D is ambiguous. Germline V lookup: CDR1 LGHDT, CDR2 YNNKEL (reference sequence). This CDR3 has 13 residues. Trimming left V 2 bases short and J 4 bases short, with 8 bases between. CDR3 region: CASSQSEFYGYTF. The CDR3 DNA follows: TGTGCCAGCAGCCAATCAGAGTTCTATGGCTACACCTTC.

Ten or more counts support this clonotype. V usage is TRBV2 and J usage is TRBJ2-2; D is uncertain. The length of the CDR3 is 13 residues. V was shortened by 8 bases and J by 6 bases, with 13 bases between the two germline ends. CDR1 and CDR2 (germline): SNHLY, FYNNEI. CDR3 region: CASLPERAGELFF. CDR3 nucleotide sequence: TGTGCCAGCTTGCCTGAGCGAGCCGGGGAGCTGTTTTTT. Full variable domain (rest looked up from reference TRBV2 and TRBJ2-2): EPEVTQTPSHQVTQMGQEVILRCVPISNHLYFYWYRQILGQKVEFLVSFYNNEISEKSEIFDDQFSVERPDGSNFTLKIRSTKLEDSAMYFCASLPERAGELFFGEGSRLTVL.

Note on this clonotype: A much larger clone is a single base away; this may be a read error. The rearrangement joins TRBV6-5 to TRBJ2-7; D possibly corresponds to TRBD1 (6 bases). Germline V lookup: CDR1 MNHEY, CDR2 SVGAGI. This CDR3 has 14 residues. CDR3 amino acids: CASIYHRVPYEQYF. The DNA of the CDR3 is TGTGCCAGCATTTACCACAGGGTCCCCTACGAGCAGTACTTC.